The rows below give T cell receptor beta chains drawn from one sample of a study of CD8+ T cells in alopecia areata. TCRdb's copy holds only in-frame clones and misses some; the assay was immunoSEQ multiplex PCR. Of approximately 180,000 clones listed, almost 65% were seen once; the top ten hold about 1.5%. Source: CD4+ T cells sorted from blood, taken at week 0. The receptors shown here come from a human donor with alopecia areata. Both conserved end residues are part of each CDR3. D genes are given only for firm matches.

V	J	D	CDR3
TRBV30	TRBJ2-3	TRBD2	CAWSGGAPDTQYF
TRBV7-3	TRBJ2-1	TRBD2	CASSLSPGGEQFF
TRBV30	TRBJ1-4	TRBD1	CAWGTGGNEKLFF
TRBV2	TRBJ2-5	TRBD1	CASSEGWGQGWETQYF
TRBV27	TRBJ1-6	-	CASSYEIGGSPLHF
TRBV4-3	TRBJ1-6	-	CASSQDPGLFLHF
TRBV7-3	TRBJ2-1	-	CASSRQPSSYNEQFF
TRBV5-1	TRBJ2-1	-	CASSDGSNEQFF
TRBV29-1	TRBJ2-3	TRBD2	CSLSGVGTDTQYF
TRBV30	TRBJ1-4	-	CAWNGVANEKLFF
TRBV7-8	TRBJ1-5	-	CASSITENQPQHF
TRBV30	TRBJ2-2	-	CAWTPIPRATGELFF
TRBV4-3	TRBJ1-1	-	CASSPKNGGLNTEAFF
TRBV29-1	TRBJ2-2	-	CSGRLALNTGELFF
TRBV10-2	TRBJ1-1	TRBD1	CATGTGDYEAFF
TRBV18	TRBJ1-2	-	CASSPQQDSGYTF